The rows below give T cell receptor beta chains drawn from one sample of a study of blood T cells in healthy people across ages. TCRdb re-analysed the 5' RACE reads in MiXCR, keeping a single row per CDR3 protein. The sample includes roughly 930,000 distinct CDR3 sequences, around 48% of them seen just once. The sample taken for sequencing was blood. These receptors all come from a man aged 25 to 45 in good health. Each CDR3 is given with its conserved first and last residue. Expanded clones get a size class; other rows say once, few or many, or leave the size out.

J gene,V gene,clone size,CDR3 protein
TRBJ1-2,TRBV12-3/TRBV12-4,NA,CASAAGTNYGYTF
TRBJ2-7,TRBV6-1,many,CASSEGPGSYEQYF
TRBJ2-1,TRBV29-1,few,CSVELGPRPNEQFF
TRBJ1-2,TRBV12-3/TRBV12-4,few,CASSQTRAGYTF
TRBJ2-7,TRBV7-2,NA,CASSRTVTYEQYF
TRBJ1-1,TRBV5-1,NA,CASNEAGVLNTEAFF
NA,TRBV7-2,NA,CASSLSGQDPSYEQYF
TRBJ1-6,TRBV6-1,NA,CASSEVGTNSPLHF
TRBJ2-3,TRBV7-2,NA,CASSLKFTDTQYF
TRBJ1-6,TRBV3-1,NA,CASSQDLRQGNSPLHF
TRBJ2-5,TRBV20-1,NA,CSALRLESRYLETQYF
TRBJ2-7,TRBV13,few,CASSSDPRDRVHEQYF
TRBJ2-7,TRBV2,few,CASSGTGGGYEQYF
TRBJ2-7,TRBV7-2,NA,CASSLSSSGAAYEQYF
TRBJ2-7,TRBV28,few,CASSLTGQGNYEQYF
TRBJ2-7,TRBV12-3/TRBV12-4,many,CASNSRDRPYEQYF
TRBJ2-1,TRBV20-1,NA,CSARASGGYNEQFF
TRBJ2-7,TRBV5-1,NA,CASKVESNYEQYF
TRBJ2-3,TRBV14,NA,CASSQDTGWGEVTQYF
NA,TRBV7-9,NA,CASSLGSGWYEQYF
TRBJ2-1,TRBV20-1,NA,CSAQQGIGNEQFF
TRBJ2-5,TRBV27,NA,CASSFGGLAGDNEQYF
TRBJ2-1,TRBV7-2,NA,CASSLAGDSSYNEQFF
TRBJ1-2,TRBV29-1,few,CSVERDLVGGYTF
TRBJ1-6,TRBV25-1,few,CASSEGGQGRTRSPLHF
TRBJ1-4,TRBV6-1,NA,CASGRDSDGEKLFF
TRBJ2-3,TRBV12-3/TRBV12-4,NA,CASMRGGQNTQYF
TRBJ1-1,TRBV29-1,few,CSVVDPSAEAFF
TRBJ1-4,TRBV7-2,NA,CASSLVGPMGEKLFF
TRBJ2-7,TRBV5-1,few,CASSLADRRDEQYF
TRBJ1-1,TRBV29-1,once,CSACPMNTEAFF
TRBJ2-3,TRBV4-1,NA,CAGSPFIWRGGRTDTQYF
TRBJ2-4,TRBV29-1,few,CSVKSRQGPLLAKNIQYF
TRBJ2-3,TRBV18,NA,CASSAGLARDTQYF